The 21 T cell receptor beta chains in this list originate from one sample, sequenced in a study. TCRdb reprocessed the RT-PCR reads via MiXCR and lists one record per CDR3 protein. This sample has approximately 720,000 distinct CDR3 sequences, with around 14% found just once. What was sequenced was memory CD4+ T cells from blood. The receptors here all came from a female donor in good health, serving as a healthy control.

This clonotype appeared a few times. V and J are TRBV20-1 and TRBJ2-5; D ambiguous. There are 13 residues in the CDR3. Trimming stripped 4 bases from V and 5 bases from J, with 14 bases between. From germline, CDR1 is DFQATT and CDR2 SNEGSKA (reference sequence). CDR3 nucleotide sequence: TGCAGTGCTATCGACGCCCCCCGGGAGACCCAGTACTTC. Translation: CSAIDAPRETQYF.

J is TRBJ1-3 and V is TRBV6-5; D unclear. The V gene lost 3 bases and the J gene lost 2 bases, with 14 bases spanning the gap. The V gene's germline CDR1 is MNHEY and CDR2 SVGAGI. This CDR3 contains 16 residues. The CDR3 region is CASSYTQISPGNTIYF. The CDR3 DNA follows: TGTGCCAGCAGTTATACCCAGATCTCTCCTGGAAACACCATATATTTT.

In this sample, this clonotype turned up many times. The gene calls are TRBV6-5 and TRBJ2-6; D is unresolved. Per germline, CDR1 MNHEY and CDR2 SVGAGI. V lost 0 bases, J lost 3 bases, and 9 bases lay in between. The CDR3 is 16 amino acids. This CDR3 is CASSYSESNGANVLTF. CDR3 in DNA: TGTGCCAGCAGTTACTCGGAGTCCAATGGGGCCAACGTCCTGACTTTC.

In this sample, this clonotype turned up many times. This chain connects TRBV7-2 to TRBJ2-5; possibly TRBD1 for D (6 bases). Germline V gene lookup returns CDR1 SGHTA and CDR2 FQGNSA. This CDR3 region has 16 residues. The V and J ends lost 4 bases and 5 bases respectively, with 20 bases between them. As DNA, the CDR3 is TGTGCCAGCAGCTCCGGTGGGACACGGTTTCTTGAGACCCAGTACTTC. It specifies CASSSGGTRFLETQYF. The full variable domain, its missing parts supplied by reference TRBV7-2 and TRBJ2-5, is GAGVSQSPSNKVTEKGKDVELRCDPISGHTALYWYRQSLGQGLEFLIYFQGNSAPDKSGLPSDRFSAERTGGSVSTLTIQRTQQEDSAVYLCASSSGGTRFLETQYFGPGTRLLVL.

The V call is TRBV6-5, the J call TRBJ2-3; TRBD2 aligns across 10 bases. J was trimmed by 5 bases and V by 4 bases; bases with no gene match: 6. The CDR3 covers 15 residues. Germline V CDR1 and CDR2: MNHEY, SVGAGI. CDR3 region: CASSWIAGGEDTQYF. The DNA for the CDR3 is TGTGCCAGCAGTTGGATAGCGGGAGGTGAAGATACGCAGTATTTT.

The chain has TRBV29-1 and TRBJ2-1, with a tentative D call TRBD1 (5 bases). Germline lookup yields CDR1 SQVTM and CDR2 ANQGSEA. This CDR3 has 13 amino acids. The germline V and J ends were trimmed by 7 bases and 8 bases, with 18 bases remaining between them. The CDR3 sequence is CSAPGAGLHEQFF. CDR3 sequence (DNA): TGCAGCGCCCCTGGGGCCGGGTTGCATGAGCAGTTCTTC.

This clonotype was picked up a small number of times. V usage is TRBV5-1 and J usage is TRBJ1-5; 12 nucleotides align to TRBD1. The CDR3 has 16 amino acids. J was trimmed by 7 bases and V by 4 bases; bases with no gene match: 9. Germline CDR1 and CDR2: SGHRS and YFSETQ. The CDR3 loop is CASSPGTGGARQPQHF. CDR3 coding DNA: TGCGCCAGCAGCCCCGGGACAGGGGGCGCAAGGCAGCCCCAGCATTTT.

The chain has TRBV18 and TRBJ2-5, with no clear D. V was trimmed by 2 bases and J by 4 bases, leaving 11 bases between them. The CDR3 has 14 residues. Germline CDR1 KGHSH, CDR2 LQKENI. The CDR3 loop reads CASSPTGIRETQYF. The CDR3 bases are TGTGCCAGCTCACCAACGGGCATCCGAGAGACCCAGTACTTC. Full variable domain (remainder filled in from reference TRBV18 and TRBJ2-5): NAGVMQNPRHLVRRRGQEARLRCSPMKGHSHVYWYRQLPEEGLKFMVYLQKENIIDESGMPKERFSAEFPKEGPSILRIQQVVRGDSAAYFCASSPTGIRETQYFGPGTRLLVL.

The chain uses TRBV5-1 and TRBJ2-7; D may be TRBD2 (5 bases). V lost 1 base to trimming and J lost 6 bases, with 14 bases between them. Germline V lookup: CDR1 SGHRS, CDR2 YFSETQ. This CDR3 comprises 14 residues. CDR3: CASSLSQWAGEQYF. CDR3 in DNA: TGCGCCAGCAGCTTGTCCCAGTGGGCGGGCGAGCAGTACTTC.

This clonotype was detected a few times. The gene calls are TRBV5-1 and TRBJ1-3; 8 bases match TRBD1. V lost 4 bases and J lost 2; bases outside the gene matches: 2. The length of the CDR3 is 14 residues. The germline V gene has CDR1 SGHRS and CDR2 YFSETQ. CDR3 sequence reads: CASSETGAGNTIYF. The CDR3 nucleotides are TGCGCCAGCAGCGAGACAGGGGCTGGAAACACCATATATTTT. The whole variable domain, remainder taken from reference TRBV5-1 and TRBJ1-3, is KAGVTQTPRYLIKTRGQQVTLSCSPISGHRSVSWYQQTPGQGLQFLFEYFSETQRNKGNFPGRFSGRQFSNSRSEMNVSTLELGDSALYLCASSETGAGNTIYFGEGSWLTVV.

This clonotype was counted at least ten times. This chain uses TRBV12-3 or TRBV12-4 with TRBJ2-2; 14 positions agree with TRBD2. V lost 6 bases to trimming and J lost 6 bases; unmatched junction nucleotides: 3. The length of the CDR3 is 15 residues. This CDR3 is CASSRLAGGPGELFF. The CDR3 nucleotides are TGTGCCAGCAGCCGACTAGCGGGAGGGCCCGGGGAGCTGTTTTTT.

This clonotype was found many times. The gene calls are TRBV11-1 and TRBJ2-7, with no clear D. The CDR3 sequence is 14 residues long. V was trimmed by 3 bases and J by 0 bases, leaving 9 bases between them. Germline loops: CDR1 SGHAT, CDR2 FQDESV (reference sequence). As DNA, the CDR3 is TGTGCCAGCAGCTTGGACCTCAGCTCCTACGAGCAGTACTTC. It codes for CASSLDLSSYEQYF.

This clonotype was picked up many times. The V call is TRBV24-1, the J call TRBJ2-2; TRBD1 might be the D (6 bases). From germline, CDR1 is KGHDR and CDR2 SFDVKD. The length of the CDR3 is 16 residues. The V gene lost 0 bases and the J gene lost 5 bases, with 12 bases spanning the gap. The CDR3: CATSDLGGRWTGELFF. The CDR3 coding sequence is TGTGCCACCAGTGATTTGGGGGGCCGTTGGACCGGGGAGCTGTTTTTT.

The chain links TRBV15 to TRBJ2-5; the D gene is possibly TRBD1 (6 bases). CDR3 length: 14 residues. V was trimmed by 5 bases and J by 2 bases, leaving 12 bases between them. The V gene's germline CDR1 is LNHNV and CDR2 YYDKDF (reference sequence). In DNA form, the CDR3 reads TGTGCCACCAGCGAACGACAGGTACAAGAGACCCAGTACTTC. The encoded protein is CATSERQVQETQYF.

This clonotype was recorded many times. The CDR3 DNA reads as TGTGCCAGCTCACCACGCGGGACGCCCTCTGGAAACACCATATATTTT. Protein product: CASSPRGTPSGNTIYF. V is TRBV18 and J is TRBJ1-3; a weak D match, TRBD1 (5 bases). The CDR3 runs 16 residues. The germline CDR1 and CDR2 sequences are KGHSH and LQKENI. Trimming shortened V by 1 base and J by 0 bases, and 10 bases separated the two germline ends.

The chain combines TRBV5-1 with TRBJ2-1; 12 bases are a match to TRBD2. Trimming at V came to 2 bases and at J to 6 bases, leaving 6 bases not matched to a gene. CDR1 SGHRS and CDR2 YFSETQ come from the germline V gene. This CDR3 has 16 residues. The chain's CDR3 is CASSFPGLAGSNEQFF. CDR3 in DNA: TGCGCCAGCAGCTTCCCGGGACTAGCGGGTTCCAATGAGCAGTTCTTC.

This clonotype has a handful of counts. The V and J genes are TRBV30 and TRBJ2-7; D is ambiguous. V was shortened by 5 bases and J by 2 bases, with 16 bases between the two germline ends. This CDR3 has 14 amino acids. Germline V gene data show CDR1 as GTSNPN and CDR2 as SVGIG (reference sequence). The CDR3 DNA sequence: TGTGCCTGGGACGGAGACTTCCAAGCCTACGAGCAGTACTTC. It yields the protein CAWDGDFQAYEQYF. The full variable domain, rest sourced from reference TRBV30 and TRBJ2-7, is SQTIHQWPATLVQPVGSPLSLECTVEGTSNPNLYWYRQAAGRGLQLLFYSVGIGQISSEVPQNLSASRPQDRQFILSSKKLLLSDSGFYLCAWDGDFQAYEQYFGPGTRLTVT.

J is TRBJ1-6 and V is TRBV12-3 or TRBV12-4; D gene ambiguous. This CDR3 spans 14 amino acids. Trimming took 3 bases from V and 9 from J, leaving 12 bases between them. Written as DNA, the CDR3 is TGTGCCAGCAGTTTCGAGGGCTGGGGTTCACCCCTCCACTTT. This codes for CASSFEGWGSPLHF.

The V call is TRBV14, the J call TRBJ2-3, with 9 bases identical to TRBD2. The CDR3 spans 16 residues. Per germline, CDR1 SGHDN and CDR2 FVKESK. V shed 0 bases, J shed 8 bases, and the junction held 9 bases outside the gene matches. The CDR3, as DNA: TGTGCCAGCAGCCAAGAAGTTCTAGCGGGGTCAGGTACGCAGTATTTT. Encoded protein: CASSQEVLAGSGTQYF.

In its sample, this clonotype was seen many times. J is TRBJ2-6 and V is TRBV29-1, with D unclear. V dropped 6 bases and J dropped 0 bases, with 12 bases sitting between them. This CDR3 comprises 15 residues. CDR1 and CDR2 from the germline V gene are SQVTM and ANQGSEA. CDR3 nucleotide sequence: TGCAGCGTCCTGGAGCCGGCCTCTGGGGCCAACGTCCTGACTTTC. Residues: CSVLEPASGANVLTF.

There are many counts of this clonotype. The rearrangement uses TRBV20-1 and TRBJ2-7; tentatively, D is TRBD2 (6 bases). There are 14 residues in the CDR3. Germline CDR1 DFQATT, CDR2 SNEGSKA (reference sequence). Trimming left V 5 bases short and J 0 bases short, with 14 bases between. The CDR3 loop is CSARTGTASYEQYF. The CDR3 bases are TGCAGTGCTCGTACCGGGACTGCCTCCTACGAGCAGTACTTC.